Given below is one T cell receptor (beta chain) in context. The data were produced by immunoSEQ multiplex PCR, yet TCRdb's version contains in-frame clones alone and is incomplete. The table shows 55,000 to 75,000 clones, with about 82% occurring only once. This CDR3 is built from 16 residues. Germline V lookup: CDR1 SGHTA, CDR2 FQGNSA. The junction had 6 bases not matched to a gene; V was cut back by 3 bases and J by 5 bases. These data originate in a study of OX40 agonist ivuxolimab in advanced cancers. The wider study: Ivuxolimab is an agonistic anti-OX40 (CD134) antibody, and patients were treated with it. Two patients with cutaneous melanoma and one with hepatocellular carcinoma, three in total, showed partial responses.

V is TRBV7-2 and J is TRBJ2-3; 12 bases fit TRBD2. Sequences were derived from CD4+ or CD8+ T cells sorted from blood, sampled in a trial of the OX40 agonist ivuxolimab. The receptor was derived from an adult with an advanced solid tumor such as melanoma, head and neck, liver or kidney cancer. The CDR3 DNA reads TGTGCCAGCAGCTTTAGGCTAGCGGGGGGGCGAGATACGCAGTATTTT. It translates to CASSFRLAGGRDTQYF.